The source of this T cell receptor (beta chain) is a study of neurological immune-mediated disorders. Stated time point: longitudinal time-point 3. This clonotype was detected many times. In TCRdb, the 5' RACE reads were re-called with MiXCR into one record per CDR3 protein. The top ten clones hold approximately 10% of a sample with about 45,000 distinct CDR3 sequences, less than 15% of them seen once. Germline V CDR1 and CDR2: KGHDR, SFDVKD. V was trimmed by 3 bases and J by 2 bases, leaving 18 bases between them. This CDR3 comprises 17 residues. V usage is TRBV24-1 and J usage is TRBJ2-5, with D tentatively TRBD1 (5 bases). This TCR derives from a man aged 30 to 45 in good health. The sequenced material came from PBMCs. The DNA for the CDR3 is TGTGCCACCAGTGATCCTTCCCCGACAGTAAGGCAAGAGACCCAGTACTTC. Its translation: CATSDPSPTVRQETQYF.